These 21 T cell receptor beta chains were all obtained from the same sample, sequenced in a study of Ad26.COV2.S vaccination and SARS-CoV-2 variants. Profiling relied on immunoSEQ multiplex PCR, and the TCRdb table lists in-frame clones only, not all of them. The table lists roughly 420,000 clones, 80% to 90% of them singletons. The sample's treatment: some 20 received Ad26.COV2.S at low or high dose, single or two shots; roughly five received placebo; per-sample allocation not given. Each sample was drawn 63 days after the first injection (of vaccine or placebo). The sample was peripheral blood, taken in a trial of Ad26.COV2.S vaccine versus placebo. The receptor source for this set is a person between 18 and 60 years old who received the Ad26.COV2.S COVID-19 vaccine or a placebo.

The chain carries TRBV6-6 and TRBJ2-5; D is perhaps TRBD1 or TRBD2 (5 bases each). Germline lookup yields CDR1 MNHNY and CDR2 SVGAGI (reference sequence). The CDR3 runs 14 residues. V lost 3 bases to trimming and J lost 2 bases, with 10 bases between them. CDR3 coding DNA: TGTGCCAGCAGTTATGGGACCGTACAAGAGACCCAGTACTTC. Residues: CASSYGTVQETQYF.

The gene calls are TRBV27 and TRBJ2-1; 7 positions match TRBD2. Germline CDR1 reads MNHEY; CDR2 reads SMNVEV (reference sequence). CDR3 size: 15 residues. The J segment lost 4 bases and the V segment lost 7 bases, leaving 10 bases of the junction unmatched. CDR3 nucleotides: TGTGCCAGCACCCTATCGGGGGAGGGGTACAATGAGCAGTTCTTC. The encoded protein is CASTLSGEGYNEQFF.

This chain links TRBV5-1 with TRBJ2-1, with D perhaps assigned TRBD1 or TRBD2 (5 bases each). Trimming took off 4 bases at V and 2 bases at J, with 16 bases between the two ends. The germline gives CDR1 SGHRS, CDR2 YFSETQ. The CDR3 is 16 residues long. This CDR3 is CASSLAAGRTYNEQFF. CDR3 bases: TGCGCCAGCAGCCTCGCGGCAGGGAGAACCTACAATGAGCAGTTCTTC.

The chain is built from TRBV24-1 and TRBJ2-2, with 11 nucleotides matching TRBD2. This CDR3 has 18 residues. V dropped 2 bases and J dropped 5; count of bases not matched to a gene: 9. The germline V gene has CDR1 KGHDR and CDR2 SFDVKD. The CDR3, as DNA: TGTGCCACCAGTGATTCCCTGACTAGCGGGATAAGTACCGGGGAGCTGTTTTTT. Translation: CATSDSLTSGISTGELFF.

The chain joins TRBV7-8 to TRBJ1-5; D perhaps matches TRBD1 (6 bases). The V end was cut by 6 bases, the J end by 2 bases, with 8 bases between. The CDR3 loop spans 13 amino acids. Looked up from germline, CDR1 is SGHVS and CDR2 is FQNEAQ. The CDR3 loop is CASSPGGNQPQHF. The CDR3 DNA sequence: TGTGCCAGCAGTCCAGGGGGCAATCAGCCCCAGCATTTT.

This clone appeared once. The rearrangement uses TRBV3-1 (or the pseudogene TRBV3-2) and TRBJ1-2; 7 bases fit TRBD1. J gave up 3 bases and V 3 bases, and 1 base lay outside the gene matches. Germline V CDR1 and CDR2: LGHDT, YNNKEL (reference sequence). This CDR3 contains 13 residues. The CDR3 here is CASSHGTDYGYTF. CDR3 nucleotide sequence: TGTGCCAGCAGCCACGGGACAGACTATGGCTACACCTTC.

The rearrangement links TRBV2 to TRBJ2-5; 8 bases are a match to TRBD1. Germline lookup yields CDR1 SNHLY and CDR2 FYNNEI. This CDR3 is built from 15 residues. V shed 5 bases and J 0 bases; nucleotides not matched to a gene: 5. The CDR3 loop reads CASSSGGLYQETQYF. CDR3 nucleotide sequence: TGTGCCAGCAGTTCAGGGGGCCTGTACCAAGAGACCCAGTACTTC.

This clone was recorded a few times. The chain is built from TRBV5-1 and TRBJ2-7, with TRBD1 as a possible D gene (6 bases). Between the trimmed V and J ends, which lost 4 bases and 4 bases, there was a span of 9 bases. CDR3 size: 12 residues. Germline lookup yields CDR1 SGHRS and CDR2 YFSETQ. In nucleotides, the CDR3 is TGCGCCAGCAGCGCGGACAGTTACGAGCAGTACTTC. This encodes CASSADSYEQYF.

J is TRBJ2-7 and V is TRBV18; possibly TRBD1 for D (6 bases). The CDR3 has 14 residues. Trimming shortened V by 3 bases and J by 0 bases, and 9 bases separated the two germline ends. Germline CDR1 and CDR2: KGHSH and LQKENI. The CDR3 protein is CASSPGTSSYEQYF. CDR3 DNA sequence: TGTGCCAGCTCACCCGGGACATCCTCCTACGAGCAGTACTTC.

The chain has TRBV3-1 (or the pseudogene TRBV3-2) and TRBJ2-7; the D is unclear. CDR1 and CDR2 from the germline V gene are LGHDT and YNNKEL (reference sequence). The CDR3 sequence is 13 residues long. The V end lost 0 bases, the J end lost 4 bases, and 7 bases lay between the germline ends. The CDR3 bases are TGTGCCAGCAGCCAAGACGGAGTTTACGAGCAGTACTTC. This translates into CASSQDGVYEQYF.

The genes are TRBV25-1 and TRBJ2-3; 8 positions match TRBD2. The CDR3 runs 16 residues. Germline CDR1 MGHDK, CDR2 SYGVNS. Trimming removed 3 bases from V and 0 bases from J; junction bases left unmatched: 5. The CDR3 region has the DNA TGTGCCAGCAGTGACTTCGGGGGGGCGAGCACAGATACGCAGTATTTT. Amino acids: CASSDFGGASTDTQYF.

The chain has TRBV19 and TRBJ2-7; the match to TRBD1 covers 7 bases. Germline CDR1 is LNHDA and CDR2 is SQIVND (reference sequence). CDR3 length: 15 amino acids. Trimming took 4 bases from V and 2 from J; bases not matched to a gene: 8. The CDR3 sequence: CASSTNSGTAYEQYF. DNA of the CDR3: TGTGCCAGTAGTACCAACTCCGGGACAGCCTACGAGCAGTACTTC.

The chain has TRBV2 and TRBJ2-5, with TRBD1 matching 8 bases. The germline V gene has CDR1 SNHLY and CDR2 FYNNEI. Unmatched junction bases numbered 3, after V lost 5 bases and J lost 1 base. The CDR3 is 14 residues long. For the CDR3, the DNA is TGTGCCAGCAGTCCCGGACAGGGCCAAGAGACCCAGTACTTC. Encoded protein: CASSPGQGQETQYF. The complete variable domain, with remaining parts taken from reference TRBV2 and TRBJ2-5, reads EPEVTQTPSHQVTQMGQEVILRCVPISNHLYFYWYRQILGQKVEFLVSFYNNEISEKSEIFDDQFSVERPDGSNFTLKIRSTKLEDSAMYFCASSPGQGQETQYFGPGTRLLVL.

The chain couples TRBV5-1 to TRBJ2-7; 9 bases fit TRBD1. The CDR3 runs to 14 residues. CDR1 is SGHRS and CDR2 is YFSETQ in the germline V gene. The V gene end was trimmed by 0 bases and the J gene end by 8 bases; junction bases not matched to a gene: 6. For the CDR3, the DNA is TGCGCCAGCAGCTTGGGAAGTGGGACAGGGAAGCAGTACGTC. Translation gives CASSLGSGTGKQYV.

The rearrangement links TRBV18 to TRBJ1-5, with no clear D. Trimming stripped 3 bases from V and 1 base from J, with 7 bases between. The CDR3 extends over 14 amino acids. Germline CDR1 and CDR2: KGHSH and LQKENI. DNA of the CDR3: TGTGCCAGCTCACCTGGGGAAAGCAATCAGCCCCAGCATTTT. Amino acid sequence: CASSPGESNQPQHF.

The gene calls are TRBV6-5 and TRBJ2-7; D is possibly TRBD2 (7 bases). There are 14 residues in the CDR3. Germline values: CDR1 MNHEY, CDR2 SVGAGI. V lost 7 bases to trimming and J lost 2 bases, with 15 bases between them. The CDR3 protein is CASNRQAGAYEQYF. In DNA, the CDR3 is TGTGCCAGCAATCGACAGGCGGGGGCCTACGAGCAGTACTTC.

The J gene is TRBJ1-1, the V gene TRBV7-2; D gene unclear. V was clipped by 5 bases and J by 4 bases, with 11 bases between them. The CDR3 sequence is 13 residues long. The germline V gene encodes CDR1 SGHTA and CDR2 FQGNSA. The CDR3 reads CASSRNTVTEAFF. CDR3 in DNA: TGTGCCAGCAGCCGGAACACGGTCACTGAAGCTTTCTTT.

The chain employs TRBV18 and TRBJ1-5; 9 nucleotides match TRBD1. CDR3 length equals 15 residues. The ends lost 3 bases at V and 6 bases at J; junction bases unmatched: 6. Germline-derived CDR1 and CDR2 are KGHSH and LQKENI. The CDR3 loop is CASSPMGQGLQPQHF. Written as DNA, the CDR3 is TGTGCCAGCTCACCGATGGGACAGGGTCTTCAGCCCCAGCATTTT.

The chain combines TRBV19 with TRBJ2-3, with TRBD1 matching 7 bases. The CDR3 consists of 16 residues. V trimming: 4 bases; J trimming: 4 bases; junction bases outside the gene matches: 11. Germline loops: CDR1 LNHDA, CDR2 SQIVND (reference sequence). The CDR3 DNA follows: TGTGCCAGTAGTACCCGACAGGGCTTAATCGCAGATACGCAGTATTTT. It specifies CASSTRQGLIADTQYF.

The J gene is TRBJ1-4, the V gene TRBV7-2; unclear D gene. CDR3 length: 14 residues. Germline-derived CDR1 and CDR2 are SGHTA and FQGNSA. The ends were cut back, 3 bases at V and 4 bases at J, with 9 bases in the middle. CDR3 DNA: TGTGCCAGCAGCTTCTCTGGGAATAATGAAAAACTGTTTTTT. Protein: CASSFSGNNEKLFF.

CDR3: CASRYRERTNEKLFF. The CDR3 DNA reads as TGTGCCAGCAGGTACCGGGAGCGGACTAATGAAAAACTGTTTTTT. The genes are TRBV2 and TRBJ1-4; D gene uncertain. Germline V gene data show CDR1 as SNHLY and CDR2 as FYNNEI. The CDR3 has 15 residues. V dropped 6 bases and J dropped 2 bases, with 13 bases sitting between them.